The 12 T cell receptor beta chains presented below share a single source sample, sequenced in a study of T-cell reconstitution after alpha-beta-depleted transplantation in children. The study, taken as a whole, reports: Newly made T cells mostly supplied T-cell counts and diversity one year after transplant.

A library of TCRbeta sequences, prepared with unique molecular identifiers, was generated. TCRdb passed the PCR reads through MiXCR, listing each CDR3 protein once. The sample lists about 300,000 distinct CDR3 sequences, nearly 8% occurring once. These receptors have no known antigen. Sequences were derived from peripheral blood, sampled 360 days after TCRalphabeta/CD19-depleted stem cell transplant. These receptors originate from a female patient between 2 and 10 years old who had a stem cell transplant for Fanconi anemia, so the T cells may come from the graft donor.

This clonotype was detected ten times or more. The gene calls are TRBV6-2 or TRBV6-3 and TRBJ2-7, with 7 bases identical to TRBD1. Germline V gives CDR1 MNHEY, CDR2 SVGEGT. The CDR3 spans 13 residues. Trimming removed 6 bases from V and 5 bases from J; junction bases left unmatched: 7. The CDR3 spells CASSSTGIHEQYF. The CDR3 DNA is TGTGCCAGCAGCTCGACAGGGATCCACGAGCAGTACTTC.

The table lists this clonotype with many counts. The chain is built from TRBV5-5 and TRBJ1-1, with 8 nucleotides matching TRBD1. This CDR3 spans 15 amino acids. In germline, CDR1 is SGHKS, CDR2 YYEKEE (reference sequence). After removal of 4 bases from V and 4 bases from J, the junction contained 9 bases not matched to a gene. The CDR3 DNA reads TGTGCCAGCAGCCAGGGACAGGTCGACGGCACTGAAGCTTTCTTT. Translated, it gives CASSQGQVDGTEAFF.

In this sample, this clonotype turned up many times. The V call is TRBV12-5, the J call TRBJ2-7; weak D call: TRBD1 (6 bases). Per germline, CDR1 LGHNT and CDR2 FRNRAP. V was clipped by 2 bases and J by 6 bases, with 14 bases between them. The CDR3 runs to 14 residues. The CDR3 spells CASGLFEQGIEQYV. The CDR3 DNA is TGTGCTAGTGGTTTGTTCGAACAGGGAATCGAGCAGTACGTC.

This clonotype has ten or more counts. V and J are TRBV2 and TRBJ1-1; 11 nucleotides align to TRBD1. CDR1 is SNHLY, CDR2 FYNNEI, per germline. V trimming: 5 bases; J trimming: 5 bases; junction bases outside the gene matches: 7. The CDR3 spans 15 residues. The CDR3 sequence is CASSNGTGGFTEAFF. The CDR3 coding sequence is TGTGCCAGCAGTAACGGGACAGGGGGATTTACTGAAGCTTTCTTT.

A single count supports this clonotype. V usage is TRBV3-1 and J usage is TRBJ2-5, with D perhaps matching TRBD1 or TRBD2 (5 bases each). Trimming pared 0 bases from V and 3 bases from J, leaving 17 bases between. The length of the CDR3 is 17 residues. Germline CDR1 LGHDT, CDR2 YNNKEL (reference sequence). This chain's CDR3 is CASSQDLDWGREETQYF. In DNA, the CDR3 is TGTGCCAGCAGCCAAGACCTCGATTGGGGACGGGAAGAGACCCAGTACTTC.

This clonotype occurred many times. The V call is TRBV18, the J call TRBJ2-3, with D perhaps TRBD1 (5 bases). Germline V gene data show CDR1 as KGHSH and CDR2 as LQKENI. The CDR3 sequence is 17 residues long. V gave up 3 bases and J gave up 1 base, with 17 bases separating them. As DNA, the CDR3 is TGTGCCAGCTCACCGACGGACACCCCCGTGGGCACAGATACGCAGTATTTT. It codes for CASSPTDTPVGTDTQYF.

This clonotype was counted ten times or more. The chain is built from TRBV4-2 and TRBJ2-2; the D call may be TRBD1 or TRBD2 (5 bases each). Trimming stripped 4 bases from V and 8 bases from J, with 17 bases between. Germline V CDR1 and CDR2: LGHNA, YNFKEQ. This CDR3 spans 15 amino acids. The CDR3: CASSLRDREFGELFF. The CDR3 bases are TGTGCCAGCAGCCTCCGGGACCGCGAATTTGGGGAGCTGTTTTTT.

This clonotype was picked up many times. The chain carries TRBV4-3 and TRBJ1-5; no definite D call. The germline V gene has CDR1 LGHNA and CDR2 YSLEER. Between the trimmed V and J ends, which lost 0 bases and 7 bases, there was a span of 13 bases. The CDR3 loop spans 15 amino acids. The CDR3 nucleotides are TGCGCCAGCAGCCAAGATCCAACGGGGAACCAGCCCCAGCATTTT. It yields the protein CASSQDPTGNQPQHF.

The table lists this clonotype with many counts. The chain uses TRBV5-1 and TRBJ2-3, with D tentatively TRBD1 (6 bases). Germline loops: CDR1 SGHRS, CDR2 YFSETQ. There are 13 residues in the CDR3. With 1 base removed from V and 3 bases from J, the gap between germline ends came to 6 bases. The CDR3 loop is CASSLTGTDTQYF. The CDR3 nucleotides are TGCGCCAGCAGCTTGACAGGGACAGATACGCAGTATTTT.

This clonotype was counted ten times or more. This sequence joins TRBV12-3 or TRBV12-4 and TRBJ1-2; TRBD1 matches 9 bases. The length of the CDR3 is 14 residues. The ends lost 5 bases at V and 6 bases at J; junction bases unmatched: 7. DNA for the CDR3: TGTGCCAGCAGTGCACCCGGGACAGGGAATGGCTACACCTTC. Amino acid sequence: CASSAPGTGNGYTF.

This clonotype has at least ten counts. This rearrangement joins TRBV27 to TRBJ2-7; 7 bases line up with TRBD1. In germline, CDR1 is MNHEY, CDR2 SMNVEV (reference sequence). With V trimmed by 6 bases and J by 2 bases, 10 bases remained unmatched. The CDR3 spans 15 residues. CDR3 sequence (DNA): TGTGCCAGCAGCCCTCCCGGGACAGAGACCTACGAGCAGTACTTC. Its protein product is CASSPPGTETYEQYF.

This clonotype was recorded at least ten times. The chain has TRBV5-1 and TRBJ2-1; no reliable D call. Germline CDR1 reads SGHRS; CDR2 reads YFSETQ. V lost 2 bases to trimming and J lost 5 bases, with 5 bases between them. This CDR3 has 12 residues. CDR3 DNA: TGCGCCAGCAGCTTAACTAACAATGAGCAGTTCTTC. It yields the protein CASSLTNNEQFF.